The next 18 T cell receptor beta chains were all read from a single sample in a study of blood T cell repertoires in COVID-19. Some clones are missing from TCRdb's copy, which holds only in-frame ones; the method was immunoSEQ multiplex PCR. The sample includes about 480,000 clones, roughly nine tenths of them seen just once. Sequencing input: peripheral blood. The receptors stem from a man between 18 and 29 years old with COVID-19, enrolled during active disease.

The rearrangement uses TRBV19 and TRBJ1-2, with D possibly TRBD1 on 6 matching bases. V was pared by 3 bases and J by 5 bases, with 19 bases between. This CDR3 has 16 residues. The germline gives CDR1 LNHDA, CDR2 SQIVND (reference sequence). This chain's CDR3 is CASSISPGQTNYGYTF. CDR3 nucleotides: TGTGCCAGTAGTATTTCCCCGGGACAAACGAATTATGGCTACACCTTC.

This clone has more than one count but fewer than ten. The CDR3 reads CASSEAPVMNQPQHF. CDR3 nucleotide sequence: TGTGCCAGCAGTGAAGCCCCGGTGATGAATCAGCCCCAGCATTTT. The V call is TRBV2, the J call TRBJ1-5; D gene uncertain. CDR3 length: 15 residues. Looked up from germline, CDR1 is SNHLY and CDR2 is FYNNEI. Trimming stripped 0 bases from V and 4 bases from J, with 10 bases between.

V gene TRBV7-8 combines with J gene TRBJ1-1; TRBD1 matches 8 bases. Unmatched junction bases numbered 7, after V lost 5 bases and J lost 2 bases. CDR1 SGHVS and CDR2 FQNEAQ come from the germline V gene. The CDR3 contains 15 residues. The DNA of the CDR3 is TGTGCCAGCAGCAAAGGGGGACAGGCAAACACTGAAGCTTTCTTT. This codes for CASSKGGQANTEAFF.

This clone showed up just a few times. The chain uses TRBV6-5 and TRBJ1-2; a possible D gene is TRBD1 (5 bases). The V end lost 5 bases, the J end lost 3 bases, and 10 bases lay between the germline ends. CDR1 is MNHEY, CDR2 SVGAGI, per germline. This CDR3 has 13 amino acids. The CDR3 coding sequence is TGTGCCAGCAGTCAGGGAGGGGACTATGGCTACACCTTC. This gives the protein CASSQGGDYGYTF.

This clone was seen only once. This chain joins TRBV18 and TRBJ1-1; TRBD1 might be the D (5 bases). Germline V gene data show CDR1 as KGHSH and CDR2 as LQKENI. The V end lost 3 bases, the J end lost 7 bases, and 9 bases lay between the germline ends. CDR3 length equals 12 residues. CDR3 residues: CASSPQGFEAFF. The CDR3 nucleotides read TGTGCCAGCTCACCGCAGGGATTTGAAGCTTTCTTT.

The chain carries TRBV7-6 and TRBJ2-7, with 8 bases lining up with TRBD2. Germline V gene data show CDR1 as SGHVS and CDR2 as FNYEAQ. V dropped 6 bases and J dropped 4; count of bases not matched to a gene: 8. The CDR3 runs 14 residues. CDR3 in amino acids: CASSLASGSYEQYF. CDR3 in DNA: TGTGCCAGCAGTCTAGCTAGCGGGTCTTACGAGCAGTACTTC.

The rearrangement joins TRBV2 to TRBJ1-1, with D possibly being TRBD1 (6 bases). V lost 10 bases and J lost 0, with 15 bases in between. CDR1 is SNHLY and CDR2 is FYNNEI in the germline V gene. This CDR3 region has 14 residues. CDR3 region: CATTPTGMNTEAFF. The CDR3 nucleotides are TGTGCCACCACCCCGACAGGAATGAACACTGAAGCTTTCTTT.

The CDR3 is CASSYGQGIQPQHF. The CDR3 coding sequence is TGTGCCAGCAGTTACGGACAGGGGATTCAGCCCCAGCATTTT. The V gene is TRBV6-6, the J gene TRBJ1-5; 9 bases are shared with TRBD1. Trimming at V came to 2 bases and at J to 6 bases, leaving 2 bases not matched to a gene. Germline-derived CDR1 and CDR2 are MNHNY and SVGAGI (reference sequence). This CDR3 has 14 amino acids.

This clone came up a few times. The chain is built from TRBV12-1 and TRBJ2-1; the table's D gene call, TRBD1, was not cross checked with the DNA. TRBV12-1 represents a pseudogene. The CDR3 runs 15 residues. CDR3 DNA: TGTGCCAGCCGCTCCCGGGACAGGCCCTACAATGAGCAGTTCTTC. Its translation: CASRSRDRPYNEQFF.

Comments on this clone: At the DNA level, this CDR3 is encoded by other sequences in the same sample as well. The gene calls are TRBV18 and TRBJ2-5; no definite D call. V gave up 5 bases and J gave up 2 bases, with 3 bases separating them. CDR3 size: 11 residues. The germline CDR1 and CDR2 sequences are KGHSH and LQKENI. CDR3 in DNA: TGTGCCAGCTCATTACAAGAGACCCAGTACTTC. Translation: CASSLQETQYF.

This chain uses TRBV6-5 with TRBJ2-1, with D possibly being TRBD1 (5 bases). This CDR3 is built from 14 residues. Germline CDR1 is MNHEY and CDR2 is SVGAGI. The V end was cut by 10 bases, the J end by 1 base, with 14 bases between. In DNA form, the CDR3 reads TGTGCCATCCTGGGCAGGGAATCCTACAATGAGCAGTTCTTC. Protein: CAILGRESYNEQFF.

This chain links TRBV5-4 with TRBJ2-7; D gene unclear. The V gene lost 2 bases and the J gene lost 6 bases, with 12 bases spanning the gap. This CDR3 contains 13 residues. Germline CDR1 and CDR2: SGHNT and YYREEE (reference sequence). Here the CDR3 reads CASSFYGGGEQYF. The CDR3 nucleotides are TGTGCCAGCAGCTTTTACGGTGGCGGCGAGCAGTACTTC.

The chain recombines TRBV24-1 with TRBJ2-3, with 7 bases aligning to TRBD2. The V gene's germline CDR1 is KGHDR and CDR2 SFDVKD. The CDR3 length is 16 residues. The trim removed 1 base at V and 3 bases at J, leaving 6 bases unmatched. CDR3 loop: CATSDFGGGPTDTQYF. In DNA, the CDR3 is TGTGCCACCAGTGATTTCGGGGGAGGGCCGACAGATACGCAGTATTTT.

In the case of this clone: A read error may produce the germline difference seen at one junction end. V usage is TRBV7-7 and J usage is TRBJ2-3; tentatively, D is TRBD2 (6 bases). Germline assignment: CDR1 SSHAT and CDR2 FNYEAQ (reference sequence). The CDR3 loop spans 14 amino acids. The CDR3 protein is CASSPGRGTTEQYF. CDR3 sequence (DNA): TGTGCTAGCAGCCCGGGGCGGGGCACGACGGAGCAGTATTTT.

V is TRBV5-1 and J is TRBJ1-4, with D possibly matching TRBD1 (6 bases). Trimming pared 4 bases from V and 5 bases from J, leaving 9 bases between. Germline V gene sequence: CDR1 SGHRS, CDR2 YFSETQ. CDR3 length: 13 amino acids. The CDR3 loop reads CASSRTVNEKLFF. The CDR3 region has the DNA TGCGCCAGCAGCCGGACAGTCAATGAAAAACTGTTTTTT.

The gene calls are TRBV5-1 and TRBJ2-1, with 11 bases that match TRBD2. Germline trimming cut 3 bases from V and 8 bases from J; bases unmatched to any gene: 7. Germline V gene lookup returns CDR1 SGHRS and CDR2 YFSETQ. The CDR3 has 15 amino acids. CDR3 in amino acids: CASSSTSGIGYEQFF. CDR3 nucleotides: TGCGCCAGCAGCTCGACTAGCGGGATTGGTTATGAGCAGTTCTTC.

This clone has only a few counts. The chain is built from TRBV7-9 and TRBJ1-1; D gene uncertain. Germline V gene sequence: CDR1 SEHNR, CDR2 FQNEAQ (reference sequence). V dropped 6 bases and J dropped 2 bases, with 7 bases sitting between them. This CDR3 contains 12 residues. This CDR3 reads CASRSGNTEAFF. CDR3 in DNA: TGTGCCAGCAGATCGGGAAACACTGAAGCTTTCTTT.

The genes are TRBV11-2 and TRBJ1-6; 9 bases are a match to TRBD1. Germline V gives CDR1 SGHAT, CDR2 FQNNGV. The ends lost 1 base at V and 7 bases at J; junction bases unmatched: 11. The CDR3 totals 18 residues. CDR3 sequence: CASSLGDRVGPRNSPLHF. DNA for the CDR3: TGTGCCAGCAGCTTAGGGGACAGGGTCGGGCCCCGGAATTCACCCCTCCACTTT.